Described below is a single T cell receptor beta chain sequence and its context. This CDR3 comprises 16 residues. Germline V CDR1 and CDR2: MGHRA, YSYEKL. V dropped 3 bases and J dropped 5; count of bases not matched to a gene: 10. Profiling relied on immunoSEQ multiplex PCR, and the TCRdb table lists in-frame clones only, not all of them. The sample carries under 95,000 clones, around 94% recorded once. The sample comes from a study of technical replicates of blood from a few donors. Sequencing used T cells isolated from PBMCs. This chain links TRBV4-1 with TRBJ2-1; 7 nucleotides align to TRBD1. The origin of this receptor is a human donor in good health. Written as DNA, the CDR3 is TGCGCCAGCAGCCACCCCGAGGGACAGTTGGACAATGAGCAGTTCTTC. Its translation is CASSHPEGQLDNEQFF.